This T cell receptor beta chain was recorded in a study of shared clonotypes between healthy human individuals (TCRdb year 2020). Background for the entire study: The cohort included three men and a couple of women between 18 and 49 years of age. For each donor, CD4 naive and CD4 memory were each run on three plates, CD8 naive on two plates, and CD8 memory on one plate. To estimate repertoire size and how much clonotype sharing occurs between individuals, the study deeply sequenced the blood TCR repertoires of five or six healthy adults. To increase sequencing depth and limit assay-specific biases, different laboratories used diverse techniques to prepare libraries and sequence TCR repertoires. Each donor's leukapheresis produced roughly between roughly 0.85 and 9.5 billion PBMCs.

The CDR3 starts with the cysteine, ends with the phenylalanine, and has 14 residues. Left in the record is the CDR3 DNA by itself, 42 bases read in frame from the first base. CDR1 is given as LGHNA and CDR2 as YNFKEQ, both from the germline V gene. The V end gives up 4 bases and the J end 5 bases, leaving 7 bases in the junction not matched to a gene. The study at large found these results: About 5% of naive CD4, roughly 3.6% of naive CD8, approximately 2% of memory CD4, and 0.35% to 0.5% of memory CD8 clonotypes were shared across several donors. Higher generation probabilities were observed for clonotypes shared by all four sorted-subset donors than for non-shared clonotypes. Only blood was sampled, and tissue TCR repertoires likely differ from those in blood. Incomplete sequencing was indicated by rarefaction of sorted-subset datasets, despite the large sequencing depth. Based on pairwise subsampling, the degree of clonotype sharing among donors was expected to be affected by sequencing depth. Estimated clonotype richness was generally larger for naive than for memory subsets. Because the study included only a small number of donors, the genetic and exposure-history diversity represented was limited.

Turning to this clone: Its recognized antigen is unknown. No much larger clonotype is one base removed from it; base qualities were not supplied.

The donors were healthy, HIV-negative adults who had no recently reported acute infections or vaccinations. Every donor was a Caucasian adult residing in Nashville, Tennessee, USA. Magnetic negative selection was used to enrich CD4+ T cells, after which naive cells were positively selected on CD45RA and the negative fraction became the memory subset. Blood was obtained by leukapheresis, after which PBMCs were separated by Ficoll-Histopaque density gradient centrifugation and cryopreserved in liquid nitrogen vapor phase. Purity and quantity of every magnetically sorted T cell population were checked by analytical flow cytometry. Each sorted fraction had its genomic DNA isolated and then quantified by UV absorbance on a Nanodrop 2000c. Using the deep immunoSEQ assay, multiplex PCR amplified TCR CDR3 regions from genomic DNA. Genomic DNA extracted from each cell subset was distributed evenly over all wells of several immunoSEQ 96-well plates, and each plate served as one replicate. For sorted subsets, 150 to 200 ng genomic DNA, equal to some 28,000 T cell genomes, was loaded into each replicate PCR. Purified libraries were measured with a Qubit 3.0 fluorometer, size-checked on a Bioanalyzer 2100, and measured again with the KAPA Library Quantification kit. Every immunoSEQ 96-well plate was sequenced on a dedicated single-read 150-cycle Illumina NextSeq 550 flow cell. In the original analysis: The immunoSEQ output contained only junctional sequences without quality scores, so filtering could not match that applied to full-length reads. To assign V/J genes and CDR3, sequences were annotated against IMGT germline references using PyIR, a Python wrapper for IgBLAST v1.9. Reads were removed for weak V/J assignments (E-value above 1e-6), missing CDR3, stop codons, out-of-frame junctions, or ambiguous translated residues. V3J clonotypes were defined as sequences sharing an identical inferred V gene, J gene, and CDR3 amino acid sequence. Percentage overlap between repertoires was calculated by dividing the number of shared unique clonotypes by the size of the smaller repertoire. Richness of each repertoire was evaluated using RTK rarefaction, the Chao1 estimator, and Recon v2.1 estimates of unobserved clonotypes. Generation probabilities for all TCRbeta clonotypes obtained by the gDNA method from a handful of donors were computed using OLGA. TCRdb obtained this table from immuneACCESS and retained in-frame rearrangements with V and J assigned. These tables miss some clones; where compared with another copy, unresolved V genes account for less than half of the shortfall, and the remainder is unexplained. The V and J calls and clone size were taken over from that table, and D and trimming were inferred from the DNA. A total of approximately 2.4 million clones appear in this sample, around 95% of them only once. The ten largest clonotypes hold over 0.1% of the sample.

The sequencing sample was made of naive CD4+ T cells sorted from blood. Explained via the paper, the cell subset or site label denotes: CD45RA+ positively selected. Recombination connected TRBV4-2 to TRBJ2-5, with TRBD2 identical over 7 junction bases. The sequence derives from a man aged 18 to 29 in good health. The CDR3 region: CASSRVGGLETQYF. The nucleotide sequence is TGTGCCAGCAGCCGGGTGGGAGGGTTGGAGACCCAGTACTTC.